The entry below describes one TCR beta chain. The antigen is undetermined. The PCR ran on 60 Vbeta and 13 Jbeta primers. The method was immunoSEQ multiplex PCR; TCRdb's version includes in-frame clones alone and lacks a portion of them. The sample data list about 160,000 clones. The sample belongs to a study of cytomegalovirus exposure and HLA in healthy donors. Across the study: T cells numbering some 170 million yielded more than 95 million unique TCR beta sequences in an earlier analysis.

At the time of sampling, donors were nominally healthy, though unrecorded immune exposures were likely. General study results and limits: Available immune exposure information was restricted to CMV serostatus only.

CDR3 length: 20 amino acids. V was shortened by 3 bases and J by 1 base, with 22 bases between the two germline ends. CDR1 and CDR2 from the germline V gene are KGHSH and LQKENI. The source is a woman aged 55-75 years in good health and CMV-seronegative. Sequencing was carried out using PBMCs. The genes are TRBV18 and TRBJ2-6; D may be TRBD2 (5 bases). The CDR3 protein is CASSPRVAGGTISGANVLTF. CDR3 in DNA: TGTGCCAGCTCACCGCGGGTTGCAGGAGGAACAATTTCTGGGGCCAACGTCCTGACTTTC.